This record looks at one T cell receptor beta chain sequence and its context. Its target antigen remains unknown. Base quality data are lacking; no much larger clone is found one base away. The CDR3 goes from the cysteine to the phenylalanine over 15 residues. Of all the DNA, just the CDR3 is kept, 45 bases in frame from base 1. The germline V gene gives CDR1 as SGHDN and CDR2 as FVKESK. For this chain, trimming is 2 bases at the V end and 6 bases at the J end, and the number of junction bases without a gene match is 8. This specimen comes from a study of shared T cell receptors in the human thymus (TCRdb year 2021). About the study as a whole: The study examined how the human thymus generates shared, self-reactive T-cell receptor alpha chains.

The library was generated by the immunoSEQ multiplex PCR assay. Imported from immuneACCESS, the table was reduced by TCRdb to in-frame sequences with V and J called. These copies leave out some clones; in studies compared against another copy, an unresolved V gene accounts for under half, and the cause of the remainder is not known. The sample table lists about 380,000 clones, about 95% of them with a count of one. The ten most abundant clones make up 0.02% of the sample. Sequencing used thymocytes. The sequence links TRBV14 to TRBJ2-5; TRBD2 aligns with 8 central bases. The source of this sequence is a human donor. Read as DNA, the sequence is TGTGCCAGCAGCCAATCTAGCGGGTTAGCCAAGACCCAGTACTTC. This encodes CASSQSSGLAKTQYF. This CDR3, with the reference TRBV14 and TRBJ2-5 proteins standing in past its ends, gives the full variable domain EAGVTQFPSHSVIEKGQTVTLRCDPISGHDNLYWYRRVMGKEIKFLLHFVKESKQDESGMPNNRFLAERTGGTYSTLKVQPAELEDSGVYFCASSQSSGLAKTQYFGPGTRLLVL.